Below are 25 T cell receptor beta chains sequenced from a single sample in a study of blood T cell repertoires in COVID-19. Repertoires were generated with immunoSEQ multiplex PCR, while TCRdb's copy carries only in-frame clones and drops some. The sample yields roughly 200,000 clones, more than 70% seen once. The sequenced sample was PBMCs or T cells enriched from blood (not recorded which). The receptors derive from a man aged 40-55 years who had recovered from COVID-19.

The rearrangement links TRBV6-1 to TRBJ2-7; a weak D match, TRBD1 (5 bases). The CDR3 runs to 17 residues. V was cut by 1 base and J by 0 bases, with 16 bases left in between. The V gene's germline CDR1 is MNHNS and CDR2 SASEGT. This chain's CDR3 is CASSEGQGPPSSYEQYF. The DNA for the CDR3 is TGTGCCAGCAGTGAAGGTCAGGGCCCACCTAGCTCCTACGAGCAGTACTTC.

This sequence joins TRBV3-1 (or the pseudogene TRBV3-2) and TRBJ1-2; 10 nucleotides align to TRBD1. The V gene end was trimmed by 4 bases and the J gene end by 6 bases; junction bases not matched to a gene: 2. In germline, CDR1 is LGHDT, CDR2 YNNKEL (reference sequence). This CDR3 is built from 13 residues. The CDR3 reads CASSLGTGDGYTF. As DNA, the CDR3 is TGTGCCAGCAGCCTCGGGACAGGGGATGGCTACACCTTC.

The V call is TRBV4-2, the J call TRBJ2-6; D is possibly TRBD2 (8 bases). The germline gives CDR1 LGHNA, CDR2 YNFKEQ. The CDR3 contains 21 residues. The germline V and J ends were trimmed by 4 bases and 2 bases, with 27 bases remaining between them. The DNA for the CDR3 is TGTGCCAGCAGCCCCGCTCCGATACAGGGGTTGGGACTAGCTGGGGCCAACGTCCTGACTTTC. Its protein product is CASSPAPIQGLGLAGANVLTF.

A single count supports this clone. V gene TRBV6-5 combines with J gene TRBJ1-2; D possibly corresponds to TRBD1 (6 bases). Looked up from germline, CDR1 is MNHEY and CDR2 is SVGAGI. The CDR3 contains 13 residues. V lost 8 bases to trimming and J lost 5 bases, with 15 bases between them. The CDR3 nucleotides are TGTGCCAGCGGCCTCGGGACACCTTATGGCTACACCTTC. Translated: CASGLGTPYGYTF.

The chain employs TRBV10-3 and TRBJ1-2, with D hard to call. CDR1 is ENHRY, CDR2 SYGVKD, per germline. The CDR3 is 11 residues long. V lost 6 bases and J lost 1, with 3 bases in between. The CDR3 reads CAISSNYGYTF. CDR3 DNA sequence: TGTGCCATCAGCAGTAACTATGGCTACACCTTC.

The V and J genes are TRBV19 and TRBJ1-2; D call uncertain. The CDR3 has 15 residues. Germline values: CDR1 LNHDA, CDR2 SQIVND (reference sequence). The V end was cut by 3 bases, the J end by 4 bases, with 15 bases between. The CDR3 nucleotides are TGTGCCAGTAGTATTCTGTTCACGGTCGGCTATGGCTACACCTTC. It yields the protein CASSILFTVGYGYTF.

V usage is TRBV11-3 and J usage is TRBJ1-2, with a weak D call TRBD1 (6 bases). Trimming pared 5 bases from V and 7 bases from J, leaving 20 bases between. There are 15 residues in the CDR3. Germline V CDR1 and CDR2: SGHNT, YENEEA. CDR3 sequence: CASSNPRTDSFGYTF. CDR3 in DNA: TGTGCCAGCAGCAACCCCCGGACAGATTCTTTTGGCTACACCTTC.

The chain couples TRBV9 to TRBJ1-6; D gene uncertain. The CDR3 has 14 residues. Per germline, CDR1 SGDLS and CDR2 YYNGEE. V lost 1 base and J lost 5, with 7 bases in between. The CDR3 here is CASSVSGDNSPLHF. The CDR3 DNA sequence: TGTGCCAGCAGCGTATCCGGGGATAATTCACCCCTCCACTTT.

This clone was found once. The chain combines TRBV4-1 with TRBJ2-2; TRBD2 aligns across 10 bases. The V gene's germline CDR1 is MGHRA and CDR2 YSYEKL. The trim removed 3 bases at V and 6 bases at J, leaving 13 bases unmatched. This CDR3 is built from 18 residues. The DNA of the CDR3 is TGCGCCAGCAGCCAGCCAGCGGGAGGGCCAGGAATGTCCGGGGAGCTGTTTTTT. Translation gives CASSQPAGGPGMSGELFF.

This chain uses TRBV28 with TRBJ1-2; 8 nucleotides line up with TRBD1. Germline values: CDR1 MDHEN, CDR2 SYDVKM. The V and J ends lost 1 base and 4 bases, in that order; junction bases with no gene match: 20. This CDR3 is built from 20 residues. CDR3 sequence reads: CASSLLGPGGAPVQGYGYTF. In nucleotides, the CDR3 is TGTGCCAGCAGTTTATTAGGGCCAGGGGGCGCACCGGTTCAAGGCTATGGCTACACCTTC.

This clone was seen once. V gene TRBV18 combines with J gene TRBJ2-3, with D perhaps matching TRBD1 (5 bases). Deletions cut 0 bases from V and 6 bases from J, with 10 bases between. Germline CDR1 and CDR2: KGHSH and LQKENI. This CDR3 has 14 amino acids. DNA of the CDR3: TGTGCCAGCTCACCACCGGAAGGGGCGGATACGCAGTATTTT. It encodes CASSPPEGADTQYF. The entire variable domain, with the rest obtained from reference TRBV18 and TRBJ2-3, is as follows: NAGVMQNPRHLVRRRGQEARLRCSPMKGHSHVYWYRQLPEEGLKFMVYLQKENIIDESGMPKERFSAEFPKEGPSILRIQQVVRGDSAAYFCASSPPEGADTQYFGPGTRLTVL.

The chain uses TRBV7-8 and TRBJ2-7; D possibly corresponds to TRBD1 (6 bases). The V and J ends lost 3 bases and 0 bases respectively, with 12 bases between them. This CDR3 contains 15 residues. In germline, CDR1 is SGHVS, CDR2 FQNEAQ. The CDR3 region is CASSFDTGRSYEQYF. Here the CDR3 DNA reads TGTGCCAGCAGCTTTGACACAGGGCGCTCCTACGAGCAGTACTTC. Full variable domain (outside the CDR3, taken from reference TRBV7-8 and TRBJ2-7): GAGVSQSPRYKVAKRGQDVALRCDPISGHVSLFWYQQALGQGPEFLTYFQNEAQLDKSGLPSDRFFAERPEGSVSTLKIQRTQQEDSAVYLCASSFDTGRSYEQYFGPGTRLTVT.

The chain links TRBV18 to TRBJ2-2, with 11 positions matching TRBD1. V lost 3 bases, J lost 3 bases, and 6 bases stayed unmatched. The germline V gene encodes CDR1 KGHSH and CDR2 LQKENI. CDR3 length: 17 residues. The CDR3 DNA sequence: TGTGCCAGCTCACCCGTGGACAGGGGGCGCGACACCGGGGAGCTGTTTTTT. It yields the protein CASSPVDRGRDTGELFF.

The chain joins TRBV6-4 to TRBJ2-1; TRBD1 matches 10 bases. In germline, CDR1 is MRHNA, CDR2 SNTAGT. Trimming took 0 bases from V and 7 from J; bases not matched to a gene: 3. The CDR3 contains 15 residues. The CDR3 spells CASSDSRTGGNEQFF. The CDR3 DNA is TGTGCCAGCAGTGACTCGAGGACAGGGGGAAATGAGCAGTTCTTC.

This clone has only a few counts. Other DNA sequences within the sample encode an identical CDR3. V is TRBV28 and J is TRBJ1-2, with 7 positions matching TRBD1. The CDR3 consists of 13 residues. Trimming removed 2 bases from V and 4 bases from J; junction bases left unmatched: 1. Germline values: CDR1 MDHEN, CDR2 SYDVKM. The DNA for the CDR3 is TGTGCCAGCAGTTTAACAGGGGCCTATGGCTACACCTTC. As protein: CASSLTGAYGYTF.

This sequence joins TRBV12-3 or TRBV12-4 and TRBJ1-1; D gene ambiguous. There are 12 residues in the CDR3. V lost 2 bases, J lost 10 bases, and 11 bases lay in between. This CDR3 is CASSLSGGGAFF. CDR3 DNA sequence: TGTGCCAGCAGTTTATCGGGCGGAGGAGCTTTCTTT.

J is TRBJ2-7 and V is TRBV27; 8 nucleotides agree with TRBD1. Trimming at V came to 7 bases and at J to 3 bases, leaving 5 bases not matched to a gene. CDR3 length equals 13 residues. Germline values: CDR1 MNHEY, CDR2 SMNVEV (reference sequence). Here the CDR3 reads CASTGGINYEQYF. CDR3 sequence (DNA): TGTGCCAGCACAGGGGGCATTAACTACGAGCAGTACTTC.

Regarding this clone: A read error may account for a junction end that differs from germline. The V and J genes are TRBV9 and TRBJ2-3; 9 bases map to TRBD2. This CDR3 spans 15 amino acids. Germline CDR1 and CDR2: SGDLS and YYNGEE. The CDR3: CASSAGGTSRDTQYF. Written as DNA, the CDR3 is TGTGCCAGCAGCGCGGGGGGGACTAGCAGAGATACGCAGTATTTT.

With regard to this clone: Different DNA sequences within this sample yield the same CDR3. The rearrangement links TRBV30 to TRBJ1-5, with 7 bases that match TRBD1. The CDR3 has 15 residues. With 5 bases clipped from V and 2 bases from J, the junction kept 9 bases outside the gene matches. Germline V gene lookup returns CDR1 GTSNPN and CDR2 SVGIG (reference sequence). This CDR3 reads CAWSTGAKGNQPQHF. CDR3 sequence (DNA): TGTGCCTGGTCAACAGGGGCTAAGGGCAATCAGCCCCAGCATTTT.

The chain carries TRBV27 and TRBJ1-2, with 8 bases fitting TRBD1. Trimming cost V 5 bases and J 8 bases; bases outside gene matches: 13. The CDR3 is 15 amino acids. Germline lookup yields CDR1 MNHEY and CDR2 SMNVEV (reference sequence). CDR3 in DNA: TGTGCCAGCAGTCCTAGAAGGACAGGGAACGACGGCTACACCTTC. Protein: CASSPRRTGNDGYTF.

The V call is TRBV10-3, the J call TRBJ1-6; 9 bases line up with TRBD1. Trimming took 6 bases from V and 6 from J; bases not matched to a gene: 0. Germline CDR1 reads ENHRY; CDR2 reads SYGVKD. The CDR3 totals 13 residues. The CDR3 nucleotides are TGTGCCATCAGGGACAGGGGTAATTCACCCCTCCACTTT. Translated, it gives CAIRDRGNSPLHF.

The genes are TRBV11-1 and TRBJ2-3; TRBD1 matches at 8 bases. Germline V gene lookup returns CDR1 SGHAT and CDR2 FQDESV (reference sequence). CDR3 size: 16 residues. V shed 0 bases and J 1 base; nucleotides not matched to a gene: 3. The CDR3 region is CASSLADRVGTDTQYF. CDR3 in DNA: TGTGCCAGCAGCTTAGCGGACAGGGTCGGCACAGATACGCAGTATTTT.

The chain recombines TRBV27 with TRBJ2-3, with 9 bases matching TRBD1. Germline-derived CDR1 and CDR2 are MNHEY and SMNVEV (reference sequence). Losses at the gene ends were 4 bases for V and 3 bases for J; bases not matched to a gene: 11. The CDR3 sequence is 17 residues long. CDR3 region: CASSSRTGTGLTDTQYF. The CDR3 nucleotides are TGTGCCAGCAGTTCCCGCACCGGGACAGGGTTGACAGATACGCAGTATTTT.

The rearrangement joins TRBV19 to TRBJ1-2, with 9 bases lining up with TRBD1. The CDR3 sequence is 15 residues long. Germline lookup yields CDR1 LNHDA and CDR2 SQIVND (reference sequence). J lost 6 bases, V lost 1 base, and 6 bases had no gene match. The CDR3 sequence: CASSIGQGGFDGYTF. The CDR3 DNA reads as TGTGCCAGTAGTATAGGACAGGGGGGATTCGATGGCTACACCTTC.

The DNA for the CDR3 is TGTGCCAGCAGCCGACGGACGACAGGAGTTGGCGAGCAGTACTTC. As protein: CASSRRTTGVGEQYF. The V gene is TRBV6-5, the J gene TRBJ2-7, with a possible D match to TRBD1 (6 bases). This CDR3 comprises 15 residues. The V gene's germline CDR1 is MNHEY and CDR2 SVGAGI. V lost 6 bases and J lost 6, with 21 bases in between.